This T cell receptor (beta chain) was recovered during a study of human T cells and chemical hapten exposure. Study context: Alopecia areata, totalis or universalis was found in mostly female patients.

Germline-derived CDR1 and CDR2 are MNHEY and SVGEGT. Germline trimming cut 2 bases from V and 5 bases from J; bases unmatched to any gene: 5. This CDR3 is 16 amino acids long. The time point: patch test 1, 2 weeks after DPC sensitization. Treatment defined: therapeutic diphenylcyclopropenone sensitization with weekly scalp DPC. Alopecia patients, 18 to 70 years old and DPC-suitable, served as donors. It was the library that attached unique molecular identifiers to individual cDNA molecules. TCRdb re-called the RACE reads with MiXCR, one entry per CDR3 protein. Counted here are 300,000 to 400,000 distinct CDR3 sequences, about 7% occurring once; the ten biggest clones make up 7.5% to 8.5%.

The source is a woman under 30 with alopecia areata. Some clones in this sample may be carry-over from other donors' samples. Sequenced material: whole blood, taken in connection with sensitization to the hapten diphenylcyclopropenone (DPC). The chain combines TRBV6-2 or TRBV6-3 with TRBJ2-2, with 10 bases fitting TRBD1. CDR3 nucleotides: TGTGCCAGCAGTTACAACGGGACAGGGGTAACCGGGGAGCTGTTTTTT. The encoded protein is CASSYNGTGVTGELFF.